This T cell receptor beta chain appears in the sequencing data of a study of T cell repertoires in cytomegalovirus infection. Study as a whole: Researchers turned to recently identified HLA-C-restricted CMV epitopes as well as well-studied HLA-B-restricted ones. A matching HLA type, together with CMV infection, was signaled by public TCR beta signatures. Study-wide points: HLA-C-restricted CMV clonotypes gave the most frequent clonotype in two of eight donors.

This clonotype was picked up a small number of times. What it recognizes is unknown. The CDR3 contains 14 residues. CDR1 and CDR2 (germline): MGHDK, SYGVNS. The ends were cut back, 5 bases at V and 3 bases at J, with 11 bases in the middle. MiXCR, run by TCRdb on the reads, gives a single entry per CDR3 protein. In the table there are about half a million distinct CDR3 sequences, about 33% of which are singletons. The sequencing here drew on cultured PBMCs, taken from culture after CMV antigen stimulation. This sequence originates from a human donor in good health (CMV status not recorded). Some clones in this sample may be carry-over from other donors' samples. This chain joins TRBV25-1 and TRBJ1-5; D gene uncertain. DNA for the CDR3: TGTGCCAGCAGTCCGGACGGAGCCAATCAGCCCCAGCATTTT. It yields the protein CASSPDGANQPQHF.